The TCR beta chain described here comes from a study of CD4 T cells in relation to SARS-CoV-2 and coronaviruses. Study at large: ViraFEST: roughly 9-day antigen culture of PBMCs, then TCR beta CDR3 sequencing. The HLA restriction of the shared crossreactive spike epitopes was mapped.

Sequenced by immunoSEQ multiplex PCR; TCRdb stores in-frame clones only, minus some. The sample lists 20,000 to 30,000 clones, roughly 73% occurring once. This clone was recorded a few times. Its antigen is as yet unknown. Unexposed donor CD4+ T cells date from 2011-2018, before the COVID-19 pandemic. Isolation of CD4+ T cells took place after less than 11 days in culture. Cells permitting, SARS-CoV-2 S/N and four cold-coronavirus spikes were tested on unexposed-donor CD4+ T cells. The sequenced sample consisted of CD4+ T cells from PBMCs, cultured in vitro. The TCR comes from a human donor in good health.

Here the CDR3 DNA reads TGTGCCAGCAGCACCCTCAGCGGGAGAGGAAATAATGAGCAGTTCTTC. This sequence encodes CASSTLSGRGNNEQFF. This sequence joins TRBV7-2 and TRBJ2-1, with TRBD2 matching over 8 bases. The CDR3 covers 16 residues. Trimming cost V 5 bases and J 7 bases; bases outside gene matches: 13. CDR1 and CDR2 (germline): SGHTA, FQGNSA.